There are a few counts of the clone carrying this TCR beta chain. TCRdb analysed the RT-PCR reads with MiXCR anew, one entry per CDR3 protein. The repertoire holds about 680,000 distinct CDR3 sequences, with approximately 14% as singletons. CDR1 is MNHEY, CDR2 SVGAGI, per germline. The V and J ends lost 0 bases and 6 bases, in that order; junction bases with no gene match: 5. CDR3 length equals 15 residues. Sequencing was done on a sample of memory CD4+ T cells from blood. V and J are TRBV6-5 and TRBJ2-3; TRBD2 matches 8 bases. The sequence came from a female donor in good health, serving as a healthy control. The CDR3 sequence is CASSYSAGGLDTQYF. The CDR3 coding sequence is TGTGCCAGCAGTTACTCTGCGGGGGGACTTGATACGCAGTATTTT.